The TCR beta chain under discussion was sequenced for a study of radiotherapy plus CTLA-4 blockade in lung cancer. Study conclusions and caveats: According to reports, early shifts in blood T cell clones, alongside interferon-beta, forecast response most accurately. Expansion of tumor-derived TCR clones was observed in blood after radiotherapy plus ipilimumab.

Only in-frame clones appear in the TCRdb table, and some are missing; sequencing was by immunoSEQ multiplex PCR. Among 47,000 or so clones, 70% to 90% were seen once, and the ten largest hold around a quarter. The CDR3 length is 17 residues. From germline, CDR1 is SQVTM and CDR2 ANQGSEA. After removal of 4 bases from V and 4 bases from J, the junction contained 17 bases not matched to a gene. A note on this clone: The antigen is not known.

Specimen: peripheral blood, collected from a patient treated with radiotherapy plus ipilimumab. The receptor comes from a human donor with non-small cell lung cancer whose response to radiotherapy plus ipilimumab could not be evaluated. The gene calls are TRBV29-1 and TRBJ2-5; 8 nucleotides match TRBD2. The CDR3 bases are TGCAGCGTTGGAGGGAGGGGCCGTAGCGGGACGGGAGAGACCCAGTACTTC. Its translation: CSVGGRGRSGTGETQYF. The entire variable domain, with the rest obtained from reference TRBV29-1 and TRBJ2-5, is as follows: SAVISQKPSRDICQRGTSLTIQCQVDSQVTMMFWYRQQPGQSLTLIATANQGSEATYESGFVIDKFPISRPNLTFSTLTVSNMSPEDSSIYLCSVGGRGRSGTGETQYFGPGTRLLVL.